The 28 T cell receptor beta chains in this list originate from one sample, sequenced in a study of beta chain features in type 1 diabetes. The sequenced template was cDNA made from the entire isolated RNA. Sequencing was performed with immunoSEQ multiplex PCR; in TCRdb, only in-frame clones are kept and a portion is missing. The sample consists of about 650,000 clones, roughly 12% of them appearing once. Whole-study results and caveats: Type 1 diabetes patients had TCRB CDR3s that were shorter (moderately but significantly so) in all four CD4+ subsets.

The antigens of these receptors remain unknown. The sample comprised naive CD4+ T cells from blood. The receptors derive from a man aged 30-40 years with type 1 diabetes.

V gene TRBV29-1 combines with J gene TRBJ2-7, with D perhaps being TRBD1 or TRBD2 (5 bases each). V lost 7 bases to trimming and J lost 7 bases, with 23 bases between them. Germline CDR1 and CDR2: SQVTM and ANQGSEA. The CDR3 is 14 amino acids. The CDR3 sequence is CSATKTGTWGEQYF. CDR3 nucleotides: TGCAGCGCAACGAAAACCGGGACCTGGGGTGAGCAGTACTTC.

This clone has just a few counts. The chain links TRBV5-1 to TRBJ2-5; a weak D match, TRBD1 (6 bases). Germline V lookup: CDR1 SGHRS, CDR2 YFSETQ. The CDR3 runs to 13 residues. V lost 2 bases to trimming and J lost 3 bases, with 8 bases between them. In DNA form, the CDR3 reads TGCGCCAGCAGCTTCCCAGGGGAAGAGACCCAGTACTTC. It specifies CASSFPGEETQYF.

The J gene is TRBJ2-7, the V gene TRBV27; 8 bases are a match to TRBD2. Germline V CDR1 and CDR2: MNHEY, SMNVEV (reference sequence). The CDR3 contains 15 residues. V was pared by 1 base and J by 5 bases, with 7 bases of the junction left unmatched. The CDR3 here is CASSLWLAGTHEQYF. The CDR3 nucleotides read TGTGCCAGCAGTTTATGGCTAGCGGGCACCCACGAGCAGTACTTC.

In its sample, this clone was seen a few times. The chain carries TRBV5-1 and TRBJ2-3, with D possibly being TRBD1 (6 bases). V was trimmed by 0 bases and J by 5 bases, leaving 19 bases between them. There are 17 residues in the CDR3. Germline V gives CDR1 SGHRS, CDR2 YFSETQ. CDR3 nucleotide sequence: TGCGCCAGCAGCTTGGCCGAAGGGACACTTCGTGGAGATACGCAGTATTTT. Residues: CASSLAEGTLRGDTQYF.

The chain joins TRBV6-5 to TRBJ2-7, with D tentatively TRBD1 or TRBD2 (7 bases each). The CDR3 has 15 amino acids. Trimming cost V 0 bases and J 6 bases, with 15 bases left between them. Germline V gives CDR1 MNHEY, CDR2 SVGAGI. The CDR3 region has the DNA TGTGCCAGCAGTTACTCGGGCAGGGGGACTACCGAGCAGTACTTC. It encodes CASSYSGRGTTEQYF.

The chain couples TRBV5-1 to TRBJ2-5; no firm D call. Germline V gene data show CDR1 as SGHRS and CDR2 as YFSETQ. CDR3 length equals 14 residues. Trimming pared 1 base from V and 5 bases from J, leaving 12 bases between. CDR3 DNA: TGCGCCAGCAGCTTGTTTGAGACACCGGAGACCCAGTACTTC. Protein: CASSLFETPETQYF.

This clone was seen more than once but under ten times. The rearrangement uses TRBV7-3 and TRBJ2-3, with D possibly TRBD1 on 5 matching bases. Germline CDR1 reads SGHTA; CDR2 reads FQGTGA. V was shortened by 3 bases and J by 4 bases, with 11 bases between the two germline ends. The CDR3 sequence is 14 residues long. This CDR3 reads CASSFSQGADTQYF. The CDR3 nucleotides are TGTGCCAGCAGCTTCAGTCAGGGCGCAGATACGCAGTATTTT. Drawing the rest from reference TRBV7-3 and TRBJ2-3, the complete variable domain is GAGVSQTPSNKVTEKGKYVELRCDPISGHTALYWYRQSLGQGPEFLIYFQGTGAADDSGLPNDRFFAVRPEGSVSTLKIQRTERGDSAVYLCASSFSQGADTQYFGPGTRLTVL.

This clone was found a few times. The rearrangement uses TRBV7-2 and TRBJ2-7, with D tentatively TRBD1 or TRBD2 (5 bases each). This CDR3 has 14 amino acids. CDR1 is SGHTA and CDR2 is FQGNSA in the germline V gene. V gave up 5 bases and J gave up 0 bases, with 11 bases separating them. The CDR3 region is CASSRGRSSYEQYF. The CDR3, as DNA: TGTGCCAGCAGCCGGGGACGGAGCTCCTACGAGCAGTACTTC.

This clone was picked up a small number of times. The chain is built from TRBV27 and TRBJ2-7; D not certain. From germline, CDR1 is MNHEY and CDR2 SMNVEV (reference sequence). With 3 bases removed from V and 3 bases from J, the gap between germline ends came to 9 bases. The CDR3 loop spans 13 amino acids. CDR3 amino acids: CASSFGQDYEQYF. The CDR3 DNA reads TGTGCCAGCAGTTTCGGTCAGGACTACGAGCAGTACTTC.

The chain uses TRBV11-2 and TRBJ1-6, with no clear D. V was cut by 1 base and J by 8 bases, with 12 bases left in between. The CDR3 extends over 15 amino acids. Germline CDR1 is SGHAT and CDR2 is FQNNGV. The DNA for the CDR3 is TGTGCCAGCAGCTTAGGTGGAGACGGGGATTCACCCCTCCACTTT. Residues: CASSLGGDGDSPLHF.

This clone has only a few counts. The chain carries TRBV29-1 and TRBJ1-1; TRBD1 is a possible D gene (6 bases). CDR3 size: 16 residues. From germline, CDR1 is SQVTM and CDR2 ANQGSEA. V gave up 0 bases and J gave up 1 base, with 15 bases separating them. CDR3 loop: CSVEETGGTPNTEAFF. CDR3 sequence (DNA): TGCAGCGTTGAAGAAACGGGAGGGACACCGAACACTGAAGCTTTCTTT. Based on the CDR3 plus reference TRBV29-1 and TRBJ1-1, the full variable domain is SAVISQKPSRDICQRGTSLTIQCQVDSQVTMMFWYRQQPGQSLTLIATANQGSEATYESGFVIDKFPISRPNLTFSTLTVSNMSPEDSSIYLCSVEETGGTPNTEAFFGQGTRLTVV.

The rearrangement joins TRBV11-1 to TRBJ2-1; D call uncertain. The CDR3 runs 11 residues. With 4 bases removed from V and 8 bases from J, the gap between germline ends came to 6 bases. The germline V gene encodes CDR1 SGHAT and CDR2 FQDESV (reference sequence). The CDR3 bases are TGTGCCAGCAGCTCGTTTTATGAGCAGTTCTTC. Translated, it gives CASSSFYEQFF. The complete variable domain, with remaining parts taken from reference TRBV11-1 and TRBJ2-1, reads EAEVAQSPRYKITEKSQAVAFWCDPISGHATLYWYRQILGQGPELLVQFQDESVVDDSQLPKDRFSAERLKGVDSTLKIQPAELGDSAMYLCASSSFYEQFFGPGTRLTVL.

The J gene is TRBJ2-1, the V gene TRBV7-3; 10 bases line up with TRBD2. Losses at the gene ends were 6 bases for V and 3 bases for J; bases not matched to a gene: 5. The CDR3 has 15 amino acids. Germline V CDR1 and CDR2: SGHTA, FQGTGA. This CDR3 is CASRAGTSDYNEQFF. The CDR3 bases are TGTGCCAGCAGAGCCGGGACTAGCGACTACAATGAGCAGTTCTTC. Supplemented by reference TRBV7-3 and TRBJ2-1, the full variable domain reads GAGVSQTPSNKVTEKGKYVELRCDPISGHTALYWYRQSLGQGPEFLIYFQGTGAADDSGLPNDRFFAVRPEGSVSTLKIQRTERGDSAVYLCASRAGTSDYNEQFFGPGTRLTVL.

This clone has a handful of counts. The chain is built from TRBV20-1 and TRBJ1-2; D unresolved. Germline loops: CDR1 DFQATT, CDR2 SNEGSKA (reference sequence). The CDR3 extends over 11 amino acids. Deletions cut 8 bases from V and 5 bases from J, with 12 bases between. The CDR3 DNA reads TGCAGTCACGCTTCGGATTATGGCTACACCTTC. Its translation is CSHASDYGYTF.

As DNA, the CDR3 is TGTGCCAGCAGTTCGGGACTAGCTACCGGGGAGCTGTTTTTT. This translates into CASSSGLATGELFF. The chain uses TRBV27 and TRBJ2-2, with TRBD2 matching over 9 bases. The V and J ends lost 4 bases and 5 bases, in that order; junction bases with no gene match: 2. Germline V gives CDR1 MNHEY, CDR2 SMNVEV (reference sequence). CDR3 length equals 14 residues.

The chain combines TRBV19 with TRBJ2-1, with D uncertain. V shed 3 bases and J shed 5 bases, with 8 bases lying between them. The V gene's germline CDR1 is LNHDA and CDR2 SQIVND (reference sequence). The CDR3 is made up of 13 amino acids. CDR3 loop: CASSMQEHNEQFF. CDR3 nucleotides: TGTGCCAGTAGTATGCAGGAACACAATGAGCAGTTCTTC.

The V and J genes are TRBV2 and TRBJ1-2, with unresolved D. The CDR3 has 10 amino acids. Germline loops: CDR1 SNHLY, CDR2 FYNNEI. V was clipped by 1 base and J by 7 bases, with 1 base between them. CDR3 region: CASSEVGYTF. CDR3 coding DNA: TGTGCCAGCAGTGAAGTTGGCTACACCTTC.

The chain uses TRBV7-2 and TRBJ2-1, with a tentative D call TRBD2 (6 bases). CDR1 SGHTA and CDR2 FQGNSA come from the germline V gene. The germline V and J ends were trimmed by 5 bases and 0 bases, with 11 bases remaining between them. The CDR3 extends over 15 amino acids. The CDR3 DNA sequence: TGTGCCAGCAGCCCTAGCGCGGACTCCTACAATGAGCAGTTCTTC. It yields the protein CASSPSADSYNEQFF. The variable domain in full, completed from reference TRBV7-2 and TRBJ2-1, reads GAGVSQSPSNKVTEKGKDVELRCDPISGHTALYWYRQSLGQGLEFLIYFQGNSAPDKSGLPSDRFSAERTGGSVSTLTIQRTQQEDSAVYLCASSPSADSYNEQFFGPGTRLTVL.

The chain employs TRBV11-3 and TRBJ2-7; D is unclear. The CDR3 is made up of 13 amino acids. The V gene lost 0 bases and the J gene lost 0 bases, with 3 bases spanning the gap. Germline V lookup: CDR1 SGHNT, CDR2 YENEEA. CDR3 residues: CASSLDYSYEQYF. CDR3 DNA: TGTGCCAGCAGCTTAGACTACTCCTACGAGCAGTACTTC.

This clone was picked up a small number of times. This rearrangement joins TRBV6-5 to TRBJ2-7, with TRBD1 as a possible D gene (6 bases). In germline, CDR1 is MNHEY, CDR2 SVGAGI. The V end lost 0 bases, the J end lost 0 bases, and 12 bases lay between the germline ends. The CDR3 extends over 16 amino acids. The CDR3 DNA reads TGTGCCAGCAGTTACTCGATAACGGGACACTCCTACGAGCAGTACTTC. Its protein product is CASSYSITGHSYEQYF.

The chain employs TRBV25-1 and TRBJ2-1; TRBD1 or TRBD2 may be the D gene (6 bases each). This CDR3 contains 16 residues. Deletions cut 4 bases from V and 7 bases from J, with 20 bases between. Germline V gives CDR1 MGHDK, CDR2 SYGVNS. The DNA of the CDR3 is TGTGCCAGCAGTGGCCTCGGGGGCACCGCGATGAATGAGCAGTTCTTC. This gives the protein CASSGLGGTAMNEQFF.

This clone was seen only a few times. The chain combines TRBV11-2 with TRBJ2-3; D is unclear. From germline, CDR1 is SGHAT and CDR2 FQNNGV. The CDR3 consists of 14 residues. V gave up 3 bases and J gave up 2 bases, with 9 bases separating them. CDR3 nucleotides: TGTGCCAGCAGCTTCGACCCTCTCACAGATACGCAGTATTTT. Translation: CASSFDPLTDTQYF.

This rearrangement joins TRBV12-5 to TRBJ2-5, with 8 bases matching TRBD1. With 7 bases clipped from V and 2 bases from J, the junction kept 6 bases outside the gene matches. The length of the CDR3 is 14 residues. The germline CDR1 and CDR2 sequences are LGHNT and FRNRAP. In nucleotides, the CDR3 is TGTGCTAGTGCCTCACGGGACAGGCAAGAGACCCAGTACTTC. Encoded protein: CASASRDRQETQYF.

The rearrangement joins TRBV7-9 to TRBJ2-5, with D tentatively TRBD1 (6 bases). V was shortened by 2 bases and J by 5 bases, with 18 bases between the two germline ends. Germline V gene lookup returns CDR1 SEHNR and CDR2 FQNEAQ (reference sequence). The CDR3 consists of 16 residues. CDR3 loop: CASSLSRVIGQETQYF. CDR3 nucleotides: TGTGCCAGCAGCTTATCTAGGGTCATAGGACAGGAGACCCAGTACTTC.

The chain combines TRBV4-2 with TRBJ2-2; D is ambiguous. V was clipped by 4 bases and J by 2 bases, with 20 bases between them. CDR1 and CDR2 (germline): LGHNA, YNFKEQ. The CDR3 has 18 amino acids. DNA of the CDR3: TGTGCCAGCAGCCTAAAGAGGCCCTCTCCGACAAACACCGGGGAGCTGTTTTTT. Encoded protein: CASSLKRPSPTNTGELFF.

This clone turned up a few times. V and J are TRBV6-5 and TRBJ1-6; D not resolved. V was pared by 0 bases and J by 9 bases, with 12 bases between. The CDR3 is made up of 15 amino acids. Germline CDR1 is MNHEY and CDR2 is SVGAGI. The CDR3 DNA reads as TGTGCCAGCAGTTACTCGACTGGGAGGCTTTCACCCCTCCACTTT. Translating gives CASSYSTGRLSPLHF.

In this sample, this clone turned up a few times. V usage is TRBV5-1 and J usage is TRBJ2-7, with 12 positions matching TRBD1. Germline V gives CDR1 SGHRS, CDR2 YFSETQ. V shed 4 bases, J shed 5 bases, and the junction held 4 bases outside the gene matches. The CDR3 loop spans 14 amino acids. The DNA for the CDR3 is TGCGCCAGCAGCAAGGGACAGGGGGCCCACGAGCAGTACTTC. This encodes CASSKGQGAHEQYF.

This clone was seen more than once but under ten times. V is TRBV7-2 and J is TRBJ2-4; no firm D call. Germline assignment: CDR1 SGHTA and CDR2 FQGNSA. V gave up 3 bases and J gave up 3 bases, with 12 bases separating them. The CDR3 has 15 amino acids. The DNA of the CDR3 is TGTGCCAGCAGCTTGACGTCCGAAAGCAAAAACATTCAGTACTTC. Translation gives CASSLTSESKNIQYF.